The clone carrying this TCR beta chain was detected only a few times. Antigen specificity is unknown. The data were taken from a study of cytomegalovirus exposure and HLA in healthy donors. Study-wide background: The approximately 100 million unique TCR beta sequences, from roughly 170 million T cells, were found by an earlier analysis. Approximately 77 million unique TCRs from HLA-typed donors were held in an early release of data.

Study-level findings and limits: Researchers counted about 150 TCR beta chains as cytomegalovirus-associated. Productive status was seen about 90% or about 30% of the time for most TCR beta V segments in an earlier analysis.

Looked up from germline, CDR1 is SNHLY and CDR2 is FYNNEI. V lost 2 bases and J lost 8; bases outside the gene matches: 8. CDR3 length: 16 residues. PCR was performed using 60 Vbeta and 13 Jbeta primers. The method was immunoSEQ multiplex PCR; TCRdb's version includes in-frame clones alone and lacks a portion of them. The sample yields tens of thousands of clones, almost 75% seen once. The sample taken for sequencing was PBMCs. V usage is TRBV2 and J usage is TRBJ2-3; 12 nucleotides line up with TRBD2. The receptor comes from a man aged 45-60 years in good health and CMV-seronegative. The CDR3 region has the DNA TGTGCCAGCAGTGAACCCCGACTAGCGGGGGAAGGTACGCAGTATTTT. This gives the protein CASSEPRLAGEGTQYF.